A single TCR beta chain is shown here with its context. These data originate in a study of T cell clones after liver transplantation. About the research overall: A pre-transplant mixed lymphocyte reaction with TCRbeta sequencing defined graft-donor-reactive clones followed in post-transplant blood.

The data were produced by immunoSEQ multiplex PCR, yet TCRdb's version contains in-frame clones alone and is incomplete. The sample shows some 110,000 clones, roughly 80% of them seen only once. After removal of 10 bases from V and 8 bases from J, the junction contained 14 bases not matched to a gene. This CDR3 region has 15 residues. Germline V lookup: CDR1 MDHEN, CDR2 SYDVKM. This sequence joins TRBV28 and TRBJ1-2; 12 bases map to TRBD1. Sequencing used CD4+ T cells from blood, obtained before liver transplant. The receptor was derived from a human donor who received a liver transplant. The CDR3 DNA reads as TGTGCCATAGACAGAAGGGGACAGGGGGCCGGAGGCTACACCTTC. Its protein product is CAIDRRGQGAGGYTF.